This T cell receptor (beta chain) stems from a study of blood T cells in healthy people across ages. In its sample, this clonotype was seen a few times. J gave up 8 bases and V 5 bases, and 8 bases lay outside the gene matches. This CDR3 region has 13 residues. Germline V CDR1 and CDR2: SGHTA, FQGNSA. Using a J-beta primer mix together with a sample-barcoded 5' primer, a second PCR was run for about 6 to 12 cycles. Each cDNA molecule, via a template-switch adaptor with 12 random nucleotides, was tagged. Each sample provided no less than 2.5 million CDR3-containing paired-end reads. TCRdb processed the 5' RACE reads anew with MiXCR; each CDR3 protein has one entry. The repertoire includes roughly 1,500,000 distinct CDR3 sequences, 40% to 50% of them detected once, and 7.9% sits in the top ten.

The chain carries TRBV7-2 and TRBJ2-7, with 8 bases matching TRBD2. The sequencing sample was made of blood. The receptor's source is a woman between 18 and 29 years old in good health. CDR3 residues: CASSTGLDFKQYF. The CDR3 DNA is TGTGCCAGCAGCACGGGACTAGATTTTAAGCAGTACTTC.